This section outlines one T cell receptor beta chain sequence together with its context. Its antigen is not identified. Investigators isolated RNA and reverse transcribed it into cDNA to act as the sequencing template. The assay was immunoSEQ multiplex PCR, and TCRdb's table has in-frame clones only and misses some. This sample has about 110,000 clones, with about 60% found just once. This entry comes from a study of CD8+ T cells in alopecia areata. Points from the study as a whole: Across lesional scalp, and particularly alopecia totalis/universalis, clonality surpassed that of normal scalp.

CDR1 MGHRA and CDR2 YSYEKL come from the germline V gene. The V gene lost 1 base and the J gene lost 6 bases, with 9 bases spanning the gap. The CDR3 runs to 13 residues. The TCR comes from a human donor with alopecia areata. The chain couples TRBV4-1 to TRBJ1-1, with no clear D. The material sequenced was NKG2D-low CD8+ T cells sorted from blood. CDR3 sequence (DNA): TGCGCCAGCAGCCAAGTTTATCCGGCTGAAGCTTTCTTT. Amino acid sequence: CASSQVYPAEAFF.